A selection of T cell receptor beta chains follows, all from one sample in a study of post-analysis software for immune sequencing data. TCRdb analysed the PCR reads with MiXCR anew, one entry per CDR3 protein. The sample carries a few hundred thousand distinct CDR3 sequences, approximately 31% recorded once. Sequences were obtained from blood. All receptors come from a girl aged 2-17 years with multiple sclerosis. Each CDR3 is given with its conserved first and last residue. D genes are given only for firm matches. The size of a clone is reported for some rows only, either as once, few or many, or as a class for expanded clones.

>TRBD1|few|TRBV27|TRBJ2-3
CASSLGQSLTDTQYF
TGTGCCAGCAGTTTGGGACAGAGCCTCACAGATACGCAGTATTTT
>TRBD1|few|TRBV3-1|TRBJ1-2
CASSSTGTYGYTF
TGTGCCAGCAGTTCGACAGGGACCTATGGCTACACCTTC
>NA|NA|TRBV29-1|TRBJ1-6
CSVEMGRRGNSPLHF
TGCAGCGTTGAGATGGGGCGACGGGGGAATTCACCCCTCCACTTT
>NA|few|TRBV20-1|TRBJ2-5
CSASARGVTETQYF
TGCAGTGCTAGTGCTCGGGGTGTAACAGAGACCCAGTACTTC
>NA|few|TRBV4-1|TRBJ1-2
CASSQGGGYGVGYTF
TGCGCCAGCAGCCAAGGCGGGGGGTATGGTGTCGGCTACACCTTC
>NA|NA|TRBV20-1|TRBJ1-6
CSASGQGHSPLHF
TGCAGTGCTAGCGGCCAGGGACATTCACCCCTCCACTTT
>NA|NA|TRBV12-3/TRBV12-4|TRBJ1-3
CASSLGSGGSSGNTIYF
TGTGCCAGCAGTTTAGGATCGGGGGGGAGCTCTGGAAACACCATATATTTT
>TRBD2|NA|TRBV4-2|TRBJ2-5
CASSQDRGGGTETQYF
TGTGCCAGCAGCCAAGATCGCGGCGGGGGGACAGAGACCCAGTACTTC
>NA|few|TRBV27|TRBJ2-1
CASSSGALYNEQFF
TGTGCCAGCAGTTCAGGGGCACTCTACAATGAGCAGTTCTTC
>NA|few|TRBV20-1|TRBJ2-1
CSARDGWDGAYNEQFF
TGCAGTGCTAGAGATGGCTGGGACGGGGCCTACAATGAGCAGTTCTTC
>NA|NA|TRBV29-1|TRBJ2-3
CSVEDDPGLTDTQYF
TGCAGCGTTGAAGATGACCCGGGTTTGACAGATACGCAGTATTTT
>NA|NA|TRBV5-5|TRBJ1-1
CASSLPGSTEAFF
TGTGCCAGCAGCTTGCCAGGGTCGACTGAAGCTTTCTTT
>TRBD2|NA|TRBV7-9|TRBJ2-3
CASGQAGGITDTQYF
TGTGCCAGCGGTCAAGCGGGGGGAATCACAGATACGCAGTATTTT
>TRBD2|NA|TRBV6-5|TRBJ2-5
CASSYGLAGDLETQYF
TGTGCCAGCAGTTACGGTTTAGCGGGAGATTTAGAGACCCAGTACTTC
>NA|NA|TRBV14|TRBJ2-5
CASSQDLMETQYF
TGTGCCAGCAGCCAAGATTTGATGGAGACCCAGTACTTC
>NA|few|TRBV12-3/TRBV12-4|TRBJ1-6
CASSLAGGATGNLHF
TGTGCCAGCAGTTTAGCGGGGGGGGCCACCGGGAACCTCCACTTT
>NA|few|TRBV6-5|TRBJ2-7
CAGSYRGVQGSYEQYF
TGTGCCGGCAGTTACCGCGGGGTCCAGGGGTCCTACGAGCAGTACTTC
>TRBD2|NA|TRBV20-1|TRBJ2-3
CSARAAGGDFDTQYF
TGCAGTGCTAGAGCCGCGGGGGGCGATTTCGATACGCAGTATTTT
>NA|NA|TRBV29-1|TRBJ2-1
CSVRRHFGGQETQFF
TGCAGCGTCCGTAGGCACTTTGGGGGCCAAGAGACCCAGTTCTTC